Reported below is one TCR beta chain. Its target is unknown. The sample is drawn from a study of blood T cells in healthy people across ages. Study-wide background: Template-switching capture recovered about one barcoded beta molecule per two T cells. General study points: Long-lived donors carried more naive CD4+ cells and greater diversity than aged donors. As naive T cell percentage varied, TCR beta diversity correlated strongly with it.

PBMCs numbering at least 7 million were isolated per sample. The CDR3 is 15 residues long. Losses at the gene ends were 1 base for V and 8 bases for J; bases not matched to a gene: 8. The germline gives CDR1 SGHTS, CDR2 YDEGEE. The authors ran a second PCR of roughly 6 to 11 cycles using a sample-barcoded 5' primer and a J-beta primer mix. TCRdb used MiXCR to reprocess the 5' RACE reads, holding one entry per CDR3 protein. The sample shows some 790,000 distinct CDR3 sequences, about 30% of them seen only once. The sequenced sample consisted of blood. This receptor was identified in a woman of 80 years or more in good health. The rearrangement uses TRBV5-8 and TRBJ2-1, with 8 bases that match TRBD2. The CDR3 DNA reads TGTGCCAGCAGCTTGATTACGGGGGGGGCCGATGAGCAGTTCTTC. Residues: CASSLITGGADEQFF. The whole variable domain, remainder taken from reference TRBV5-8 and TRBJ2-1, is EAGVTQSPTHLIKTRGQQATLRCSPISGHTSVYWYQQALGLGLQFLLWYDEGEERNRGNFPPRFSGRQFPNYSSELNVNALELEDSALYLCASSLITGGADEQFFGPGTRLTVL.